Below, 14 T cell receptor beta chains from the same sample are listed, as sequenced in a study of blood T cell repertoires in COVID-19. Generated by immunoSEQ multiplex PCR, the TCRdb table keeps only in-frame clones and is missing some. Altogether 200,000 to 250,000 clones are present, 92% being singletons, with the ten largest covering around 1.2%. The sample taken for sequencing was peripheral blood. These receptors originate from a man aged 25-40 years with acute or convalescent COVID-19.

The CDR3 here is CASSFGAGVETQYF. CDR3 DNA sequence: TGCGCCAGCAGCTTTGGGGCAGGGGTAGAGACCCAGTACTTC. This rearrangement joins TRBV5-1 to TRBJ2-5; a weak D match, TRBD1 (6 bases). Deletions cut 2 bases from V and 4 bases from J, with 12 bases between. The germline V gene has CDR1 SGHRS and CDR2 YFSETQ. The CDR3 has 14 residues.

Note on this clone: This specimen includes other DNA sequences encoding the same CDR3. The J gene is TRBJ2-7, the V gene TRBV28, with D perhaps matching TRBD1 (5 bases). This CDR3 has 12 amino acids. Trimming took 2 bases from V and 4 from J, leaving 6 bases between them. The germline V gene encodes CDR1 MDHEN and CDR2 SYDVKM. The CDR3 here is CASSLTGYEQYF. The CDR3 DNA follows: TGTGCCAGCAGTTTAACAGGATACGAGCAGTACTTC.

The genes are TRBV24-1 and TRBJ2-2; maybe TRBD2 (5 bases). With 4 bases removed from V and 5 bases from J, the gap between germline ends came to 16 bases. Germline CDR1 and CDR2: KGHDR and SFDVKD. This CDR3 is built from 16 residues. The chain's CDR3 is CATSDIGVSWTGELFF. The DNA for the CDR3 is TGTGCCACCAGTGACATCGGGGTTTCGTGGACCGGGGAGCTGTTTTTT.

This chain links TRBV4-1 with TRBJ2-2; D perhaps matches TRBD1 (5 bases). The germline V and J ends were trimmed by 4 bases and 6 bases, with 15 bases remaining between them. The CDR3 totals 15 residues. Germline loops: CDR1 MGHRA, CDR2 YSYEKL. CDR3 loop: CASSPLQGMAGELFF. In DNA form, the CDR3 reads TGCGCCAGCAGCCCTCTCCAGGGAATGGCCGGGGAGCTGTTTTTT.

J is TRBJ2-1 and V is TRBV5-1; 13 bases agree with TRBD2. The CDR3 totals 18 residues. The V gene end was trimmed by 4 bases and the J gene end by 5 bases; junction bases not matched to a gene: 12. The V gene's germline CDR1 is SGHRS and CDR2 YFSETQ. CDR3 protein: CASSGLGTGTSGDNEQFF. CDR3 nucleotides: TGCGCCAGCAGCGGACTGGGTACCGGGACTAGCGGGGACAATGAGCAGTTCTTC.

V usage is TRBV28 and J usage is TRBJ1-5, with TRBD1 as a possible D gene (6 bases). Trimming removed 1 base from V and 2 bases from J, with 15 bases in between. Germline values: CDR1 MDHEN, CDR2 SYDVKM. The CDR3 is 17 amino acids. CDR3 residues: CASSLSSTGWGNQPQHF. The CDR3 bases are TGTGCCAGCAGTTTATCCTCGACAGGATGGGGCAATCAGCCCCAGCATTTT.

V is TRBV5-1 and J is TRBJ1-5; TRBD1 is a possible D gene (5 bases). Germline CDR1 SGHRS, CDR2 YFSETQ. The V and J ends lost 4 bases and 5 bases respectively, with 13 bases between them. CDR3 length: 14 amino acids. The chain's CDR3 is CASSLNWGDQPQHF. For the CDR3, the DNA is TGCGCCAGCAGCCTTAACTGGGGGGATCAGCCCCAGCATTTT.

The CDR3 here is CASSLVGGDEQFF. CDR3 nucleotide sequence: TGTGCCAGCAGCTTAGTTGGCGGGGATGAGCAGTTCTTC. The chain has TRBV11-2 and TRBJ2-1, with a possible D match to TRBD2 (6 bases). V gave up 1 base and J gave up 8 bases, with 9 bases separating them. The CDR3 spans 13 residues. Per the germline V gene, CDR1 is SGHAT and CDR2 is FQNNGV.

The sample holds one count of this clone. This chain links TRBV12-3 or TRBV12-4 with TRBJ1-3; D perhaps matches TRBD1 (5 bases). This CDR3 is built from 13 residues. CDR3 loop: CALGGAAGNTIYF. The CDR3 DNA is TGTGCTCTTGGAGGGGCGGCTGGAAACACCATATATTTT.

This sequence joins TRBV6-1 and TRBJ2-6, with TRBD1 matching over 9 bases. Germline CDR1 is MNHNS and CDR2 is SASEGT. V dropped 2 bases and J dropped 0; count of bases not matched to a gene: 11. This CDR3 contains 20 residues. The DNA for the CDR3 is TGTGCCAGCAGTGAAAGTGGGACAGGGCGATCCCGCTCTGGGGCCAACGTCCTGACTTTC. Protein sequence: CASSESGTGRSRSGANVLTF.

The J gene is TRBJ2-1, the V gene TRBV5-1; 11 bases map to TRBD1. Germline CDR1 is SGHRS and CDR2 is YFSETQ. After removal of 0 bases from V and 9 bases from J, the junction contained 2 bases not matched to a gene. The CDR3 is 14 amino acids. DNA of the CDR3: TGCGCCAGCAGCTTGGGGACAGGGGGCGGTGAGCAGTTCTTC. Residues: CASSLGTGGGEQFF. Full variable domain (outside the CDR3, taken from reference TRBV5-1 and TRBJ2-1): KAGVTQTPRYLIKTRGQQVTLSCSPISGHRSVSWYQQTPGQGLQFLFEYFSETQRNKGNFPGRFSGRQFSNSRSEMNVSTLELGDSALYLCASSLGTGGGEQFFGPGTRLTVL.

The V call is TRBV10-1, the J call TRBJ1-4; 11 bases match TRBD1. This CDR3 contains 17 residues. Trimming removed 6 bases from V and 8 bases from J; junction bases left unmatched: 14. Germline V gives CDR1 WNHNN, CDR2 SYGVQD (reference sequence). For the CDR3, the DNA is TGCGCCAGCAGCAACACCGGACCGGGACAGGGGGAAGAAAAACTGTTTTTT. The encoded protein is CASSNTGPGQGEEKLFF.

The chain couples TRBV6-5 to TRBJ2-1; 8 bases match TRBD2. V lost 8 bases, J lost 8 bases, and 14 bases stayed unmatched. Germline assignment: CDR1 MNHEY and CDR2 SVGAGI. The CDR3 runs 15 residues. Here the CDR3 reads CASSSGTSLSDEQFF. In DNA form, the CDR3 reads TGTGCCAGCTCCTCCGGGACTAGTCTTTCGGATGAGCAGTTCTTC.

This sequence joins TRBV5-1 and TRBJ2-1; D possibly corresponds to TRBD2 (6 bases). This CDR3 contains 15 residues. Germline values: CDR1 SGHRS, CDR2 YFSETQ. V shed 0 bases and J shed 7 bases, with 14 bases lying between them. In DNA, the CDR3 is TGCGCCAGCAGCTTGGGACTAGGACTAATTAATGAGCAGTTCTTC. It yields the protein CASSLGLGLINEQFF.